These T cell receptor beta chains were read from a single sample in a study of T-cell memory formation after mild COVID-19. MiXCR was run by TCRdb on the 5' RACE reads, yielding one entry per CDR3 protein. The table includes hundreds of thousands of distinct CDR3 sequences, roughly 15% detected once. The sample was PBMCs or a T cell subset sorted from them (not recorded which). These TCRs come from a man aged 18 to 30 who had mild COVID-19 (a few samples of this study predate the infection). Cell type and time point are not known. The CDR3 runs from the conserved cysteine through the conserved F or W. Each record gives: clone size, J gene, D gene, V gene, CDR3 DNA, CDR3 protein. The D gene is left open where the match is weak. Clone sizes are given selectively: once, few, many, or a class where the clone is expanded.

clone_size: many
j_call: TRBJ2-3
d_call: TRBD2
v_call: TRBV7-8
cdr3_nt: TGTGCCAGCAGCCCGTATGGGGGGGGCACAGATACGCAGTATTTT
cdr3_aa: CASSPYGGGTDTQYF

clone_size: few
j_call: TRBJ1-1
d_call: NA
v_call: TRBV5-5
cdr3_nt: TGTGCCAGCAGCTTCTCCCTATGGCTTAACACTGAAGCTTTCTTT
cdr3_aa: CASSFSLWLNTEAFF

clone_size: few
j_call: TRBJ2-7
d_call: NA
v_call: TRBV6-1
cdr3_nt: TGTGCCAGCTCCTTGCATAGCTCCTACGAGCAGTACTTC
cdr3_aa: CASSLHSSYEQYF

clone_size: many
j_call: TRBJ2-5
d_call: NA
v_call: TRBV4-3
cdr3_nt: TGCGCCAGCAGCCAGGGCCCCGGGGCAGGGCAAGAGACCCAGTACTTC
cdr3_aa: CASSQGPGAGQETQYF

clone_size: NA
j_call: TRBJ2-2
d_call: NA
v_call: TRBV7-9
cdr3_nt: TGTGCCAGCAGCTGGACACTAAACACCGGGGAGCTGTTTTTT
cdr3_aa: CASSWTLNTGELFF

clone_size: NA
j_call: TRBJ1-6
d_call: NA
v_call: TRBV20-1
cdr3_nt: TGCAGTGCTATGGTGGCAGCGAAACCCTCCTATAATTCACCCCTCCACTTT
cdr3_aa: CSAMVAAKPSYNSPLHF

clone_size: few
j_call: TRBJ1-1
d_call: NA
v_call: TRBV7-2
cdr3_nt: TGTGCCAGCAGCACCAACAGGGTTTTGAACACTGAAGCTTTCTTT
cdr3_aa: CASSTNRVLNTEAFF

clone_size: few
j_call: TRBJ2-3
d_call: NA
v_call: TRBV4-1
cdr3_nt: TGCGCCAGCAGCCAAGGGGGTATGGCCGATCGCACAGATACGCAGTATTTT
cdr3_aa: CASSQGGMADRTDTQYF

clone_size: many
j_call: TRBJ2-1
d_call: NA
v_call: TRBV12-3/TRBV12-4
cdr3_nt: TGTGCCAGCACCTTAGCCGGCAATGAGCAGTTCTTC
cdr3_aa: CASTLAGNEQFF

clone_size: few
j_call: TRBJ2-5
d_call: TRBD1
v_call: TRBV15
cdr3_nt: TGTGCCACCAGCACCGGGACAGGGCAAGAGACCCAGTACTTC
cdr3_aa: CATSTGTGQETQYF

clone_size: NA
j_call: TRBJ1-4
d_call: NA
v_call: TRBV4-1
cdr3_nt: TGCGCCAGCAGCCAAGATCGGGGAGGGACGAAGGGTGAAAAACTGTTTTTT
cdr3_aa: CASSQDRGGTKGEKLFF

clone_size: NA
j_call: TRBJ2-2
d_call: NA
v_call: TRBV10-3
cdr3_nt: TGTGCCATCAGTGAGAGGGCTTTGGAGCTGTTTTTT
cdr3_aa: CAISERALELFF

clone_size: many
j_call: TRBJ2-3
d_call: TRBD2
v_call: TRBV5-1
cdr3_nt: TGCGCCGGGAGTAGCGGGGAGACCACAGATACGCAGTATTTT
cdr3_aa: CAGSSGETTDTQYF

clone_size: NA
j_call: TRBJ2-2
d_call: NA
v_call: TRBV9
cdr3_nt: TGTGCCAGCAGCGTCGGGGGCCAAACCGGGGAGCTGTTTTTT
cdr3_aa: CASSVGGQTGELFF

clone_size: NA
j_call: TRBJ2-3
d_call: TRBD2
v_call: TRBV12-3/TRBV12-4
cdr3_nt: TGTGCCAGCAGTTTGGGGGGGGGGATAGATACGCAGTATTTT
cdr3_aa: CASSLGGGIDTQYF